This TCR beta chain was captured in a study of radiotherapy plus CTLA-4 blockade in lung cancer. Study outcomes and limitations: Some TCR clones had been derived from tumors. These clones expanded in peripheral blood after radiotherapy plus ipilimumab.

The CDR3 length is 15 residues. Unmatched junction bases numbered 3, after V lost 1 base and J lost 1 base. The germline CDR1 and CDR2 sequences are SGHRS and YFSETQ. This clone was picked up one time. Its specificity is not known. The repertoire was sequenced with immunoSEQ multiplex PCR; TCRdb's copy has only in-frame clones and lacks some. The sample has more than 55,000 clones, 70% to 85% seen once; the top ten hold roughly 4%. Specimen: peripheral blood, collected from a patient treated with radiotherapy plus ipilimumab. The chain combines TRBV5-1 with TRBJ2-3; 7 nucleotides align to TRBD2. The TCR originated in a human donor with non-small cell lung cancer who had a partial response to radiotherapy plus ipilimumab. The CDR3 DNA is TGCGCCAGCAGCTTGCTAGCGGCTGGCACAGATACGCAGTATTTT. It codes for CASSLLAAGTDTQYF.